This is a list of T cell receptor beta chains from one sample in a study of T cells after yellow fever vaccination. MiXCR, run by TCRdb on the 5' RACE reads, gives a single entry per CDR3 protein. The sample gives under 550,000 distinct CDR3 sequences, around a fifth of which show up once; approximately 15% is in the top ten. The sample in question was PBMCs, obtained less than 25 days after the first yellow fever vaccination. These TCRs come from a man younger than 35 who received the YFV17D yellow fever vaccine. The CDR3 runs from the conserved cysteine through the conserved F or W. Fields, in order: CDR3 protein, CDR3 DNA, CDR3 length, clone size, D gene, V gene, J gene. A D gene is named only where the DNA matches it firmly. Size tells how often a clone was seen (once, few, many) or the class of an expanded clone, and some rows leave it out.

CDR3aa: CASSFSPSSYNSPLHF; CDR3nt: TGTGCCAGCAGCTTCAGTCCAAGCTCCTATAATTCACCCCTCCACTTT; len: 16; abundance: few; d_gene: -; v_gene: TRBV5-6; j_gene: TRBJ1-6
CDR3aa: CASSLVGGYGYTF; CDR3nt: TGTGCCAGCAGCTTAGTGGGCGGCTATGGCTACACCTTC; len: 13; abundance: few; d_gene: -; v_gene: TRBV7-6; j_gene: TRBJ1-2
CDR3aa: CASMGGVGSYNEQFF; CDR3nt: TGTGCCAGCATGGGGGGCGTCGGGTCCTACAATGAGCAGTTCTTC; len: 15; abundance: few; d_gene: -; v_gene: TRBV2; j_gene: TRBJ2-1
CDR3aa: CASSLTGNEQFF; CDR3nt: TGTGCCAGCAGTTTAACAGGTAACGAGCAGTTCTTC; len: 12; abundance: many; d_gene: -; v_gene: TRBV28; j_gene: TRBJ2-1
CDR3aa: CASSSGLAGALF; CDR3nt: TGTGCCAGCAGCTCGGGACTAGCGGGGGCCCTTTTT; len: 12; abundance: few; d_gene: TRBD2; v_gene: TRBV7-8; j_gene: TRBJ2-3
CDR3aa: CASKGQGTNQPQHF; CDR3nt: TGTGCCAGCAAGGGACAGGGGACAAATCAGCCCCAGCATTTT; len: 14; abundance: -; d_gene: TRBD1; v_gene: TRBV19; j_gene: TRBJ1-5
CDR3aa: CASSQNGWVSADTQYF; CDR3nt: TGTGCCAGCAGCCAGAACGGGTGGGTCAGCGCGGATACGCAGTATTTT; len: 16; abundance: few; d_gene: -; v_gene: TRBV7-6; j_gene: TRBJ2-3
CDR3aa: CAWSAGVSGYTF; CDR3nt: TGTGCCTGGAGTGCGGGGGTTAGTGGCTACACCTTC; len: 12; abundance: -; d_gene: -; v_gene: TRBV30; j_gene: TRBJ1-2
CDR3aa: CASSPTGSNVPYF; CDR3nt: TGTGCCAGCAGCCCCACTGGGTCAAACGTCCCGTACTTC; len: 13; abundance: once; d_gene: -; v_gene: TRBV28; j_gene: TRBJ2-7
CDR3aa: CASSQLPGRETQYF; CDR3nt: TGCGCCAGCAGCCAACTTCCCGGTCGAGAGACCCAGTACTTC; len: 14; abundance: few; d_gene: -; v_gene: TRBV4-1; j_gene: TRBJ2-5
CDR3aa: CASSPLATNEKLFF; CDR3nt: TGTGCCAGCTCACCATTGGCGACTAATGAAAAACTGTTTTTT; len: 14; abundance: -; d_gene: -; v_gene: TRBV18; j_gene: TRBJ1-4
CDR3aa: CASSQWRGEKLFF; CDR3nt: TGCGCCAGCAGCCAATGGAGGGGTGAAAAACTGTTTTTT; len: 13; abundance: -; d_gene: -; v_gene: TRBV4-1; j_gene: TRBJ1-4
CDR3aa: CASSLEGGPPDTQYF; CDR3nt: TGTGCCAGCAGCTTGGAAGGGGGGCCACCAGATACGCAGTATTTT; len: 15; abundance: -; d_gene: -; v_gene: TRBV7-9; j_gene: TRBJ2-3
CDR3aa: CASSMTLSPLYGYTF; CDR3nt: TGTGCCAGCAGTATGACCCTCTCTCCTCTTTATGGCTACACCTTC; len: 15; abundance: -; d_gene: -; v_gene: TRBV3-1; j_gene: TRBJ1-2
CDR3aa: CASSRQGGPTGYGYTF; CDR3nt: TGCGCCAGCAGCCGACAGGGGGGACCTACTGGCTATGGCTACACCTTC; len: 16; abundance: -; d_gene: TRBD1; v_gene: TRBV4-3; j_gene: TRBJ1-2
CDR3aa: CASSQDAMGGNYGYTF; CDR3nt: TGCGCCAGCAGCCAAGATGCTATGGGCGGGAACTATGGCTACACCTTC; len: 16; abundance: -; d_gene: -; v_gene: TRBV4-1; j_gene: TRBJ1-2
CDR3aa: CSARDRRETQYF; CDR3nt: TGCAGTGCTAGAGATCGGAGGGAGACCCAGTACTTC; len: 12; abundance: few; d_gene: -; v_gene: TRBV20-1; j_gene: TRBJ2-5
CDR3aa: CASSFDTDYTF; CDR3nt: TGTGCCAGCAGCTTCGATACGGATTACACCTTC; len: 11; abundance: -; d_gene: -; v_gene: TRBV7-2; j_gene: TRBJ1-2
CDR3aa: CAISELESGYTF; CDR3nt: TGTGCCATCAGTGAGCTCGAGTCCGGCTACACCTTC; len: 12; abundance: many; d_gene: -; v_gene: TRBV10-3; j_gene: TRBJ1-2
CDR3aa: CATRWTDKKTQYF; CDR3nt: TGTGCCACCAGATGGACGGACAAGAAGACCCAGTACTTC; len: 13; abundance: -; d_gene: -; v_gene: TRBV10-3; j_gene: TRBJ2-5
CDR3aa: CASTLGPSGDHEQFF; CDR3nt: TGTGCCAGCACCCTGGGCCCTAGCGGGGACCATGAGCAGTTCTTC; len: 15; abundance: -; d_gene: TRBD2; v_gene: TRBV9; j_gene: TRBJ2-1
CDR3aa: CSAFSGGPYNEQFF; CDR3nt: TGCAGTGCTTTTAGCGGGGGGCCCTACAATGAGCAGTTCTTC; len: 14; abundance: -; d_gene: TRBD2; v_gene: TRBV20-1; j_gene: TRBJ2-1
CDR3aa: CSAITEPFHYNEQFF; CDR3nt: TGCAGTGCTATTACAGAGCCGTTTCACTACAATGAGCAGTTCTTC; len: 15; abundance: few; d_gene: -; v_gene: TRBV20-1; j_gene: TRBJ2-1
CDR3aa: CSVSPLEGNYGYTF; CDR3nt: TGCAGCGTGAGCCCCCTGGAGGGGAACTATGGCTACACCTTC; len: 14; abundance: -; d_gene: -; v_gene: TRBV29-1; j_gene: TRBJ1-2
CDR3aa: CASRDTEAFF; CDR3nt: TGTGCCAGTAGGGACACTGAAGCTTTCTTT; len: 10; abundance: few; d_gene: -; v_gene: TRBV19; j_gene: TRBJ1-1
CDR3aa: CASSQDSAASFSYEQYF; CDR3nt: TGCGCCAGCAGCCAAGATAGTGCGGCTAGCTTCTCCTACGAGCAGTACTTC; len: 17; abundance: -; d_gene: -; v_gene: TRBV4-1; j_gene: TRBJ2-7
CDR3aa: CSAREGTVQPGQYF; CDR3nt: TGCAGTGCTAGAGAAGGGACAGTGCAGCCGGGGCAGTACTTC; len: 14; abundance: -; d_gene: TRBD1; v_gene: TRBV20-1; j_gene: TRBJ2-7
CDR3aa: CSARDRLAGEVGDTQYF; CDR3nt: TGCAGTGCTAGAGACCGACTAGCGGGGGAAGTAGGAGATACGCAGTATTTT; len: 17; abundance: few; d_gene: TRBD2; v_gene: TRBV20-1; j_gene: TRBJ2-3
CDR3aa: CASSGWPINYGYTF; CDR3nt: TGTGCCAGCAGTGGTTGGCCGATCAACTATGGCTACACCTTC; len: 14; abundance: few; d_gene: -; v_gene: TRBV2; j_gene: TRBJ1-2
CDR3aa: CASSSLGEVTEAFF; CDR3nt: TGTGCCAGCAGCTCTCTGGGAGAGGTCACTGAAGCTTTCTTT; len: 14; abundance: -; d_gene: -; v_gene: TRBV27; j_gene: TRBJ1-1
CDR3aa: CASSFQGAGPADGYTF; CDR3nt: TGCGCCAGCAGCTTCCAGGGGGCTGGGCCGGCGGATGGCTACACCTTC; len: 16; abundance: once; d_gene: TRBD1; v_gene: TRBV5-1; j_gene: TRBJ1-2
CDR3aa: CASSQAPVWSSYEQYF; CDR3nt: TGCGCCAGCAGCCAAGCGCCGGTTTGGAGCTCCTACGAGCAGTACTTC; len: 16; abundance: few; d_gene: -; v_gene: TRBV4-1; j_gene: TRBJ2-7
CDR3aa: CASTSYGGAGEQYF; CDR3nt: TGTGCCAGCACTTCATACGGGGGGGCAGGCGAGCAGTACTTC; len: 14; abundance: -; d_gene: TRBD2; v_gene: TRBV12-3/TRBV12-4; j_gene: TRBJ2-7
CDR3aa: CSAPRAGAKLTGELFF; CDR3nt: TGCAGTGCTCCCCGTGCGGGGGCGAAATTGACCGGGGAGCTGTTTTTT; len: 16; abundance: few; d_gene: -; v_gene: TRBV20-1; j_gene: TRBJ2-2
CDR3aa: CASTGRGSIISGELFF; CDR3nt: TGTGCCAGCACCGGCAGGGGGTCCATCATTTCCGGGGAGCTGTTTTTT; len: 16; abundance: -; d_gene: TRBD1; v_gene: TRBV6-1; j_gene: TRBJ2-2
CDR3aa: CASSASAYQPQHF; CDR3nt: TGTGCCAGTTCCGCGAGTGCCTATCAGCCCCAGCATTTT; len: 13; abundance: many; d_gene: -; v_gene: TRBV6-1; j_gene: TRBJ1-5
CDR3aa: CSATTGTAGEKLFF; CDR3nt: TGCAGTGCTACCACCGGGACGGCGGGTGAAAAACTGTTTTTT; len: 14; abundance: -; d_gene: -; v_gene: TRBV20-1; j_gene: TRBJ1-4
CDR3aa: CSARDPGVKDGYTF; CDR3nt: TGCAGTGCTAGAGACCCCGGGGTGAAGGACGGCTACACCTTC; len: 14; abundance: -; d_gene: -; v_gene: TRBV20-1; j_gene: TRBJ1-2
CDR3aa: CASSYSRMRRDSRAETQYF; CDR3nt: TGTGCCAGCAGTTACTCGAGAATGAGGCGGGACAGCAGAGCGGAGACCCAGTACTTC; len: 19; abundance: many; d_gene: -; v_gene: TRBV6-5; j_gene: TRBJ2-5
CDR3aa: CASHRGPGNQPQHF; CDR3nt: TGTGCCAGTCACAGGGGGCCGGGGAATCAGCCCCAGCATTTT; len: 14; abundance: -; d_gene: TRBD1; v_gene: TRBV2; j_gene: TRBJ1-5
CDR3aa: CASNLWGLAGGRTDTQYF; CDR3nt: TGCGCCAGCAATTTGTGGGGACTAGCGGGGGGCCGCACAGATACGCAGTATTTT; len: 18; abundance: few; d_gene: TRBD2; v_gene: TRBV5-1; j_gene: TRBJ2-3
CDR3aa: CASSPLAGAFDPQYF; CDR3nt: TGTGCCAGCAGTCCACTAGCGGGGGCCTTCGATCCGCAGTATTTT; len: 15; abundance: few; d_gene: TRBD2; v_gene: TRBV28; j_gene: TRBJ2-3
CDR3aa: CASSYGRYSYEQYF; CDR3nt: TGTGCCAGCAGTTACGGGAGGTACTCCTACGAGCAGTACTTC; len: 14; abundance: few; d_gene: -; v_gene: TRBV6-2/TRBV6-3; j_gene: TRBJ2-7
CDR3aa: CAISESIEDGYTF; CDR3nt: TGTGCCATCAGTGAGTCGATAGAGGATGGCTACACCTTC; len: 13; abundance: many; d_gene: -; v_gene: TRBV10-3; j_gene: TRBJ1-2
CDR3aa: CASSLDPYQQGDFNQPQHF; CDR3nt: TGTGCCAGCAGCTTAGACCCTTACCAGCAGGGTGATTTCAATCAGCCCCAGCATTTT; len: 19; abundance: few; d_gene: -; v_gene: TRBV11-2; j_gene: TRBJ1-5
CDR3aa: CASSAVSAGKSGNTIYF; CDR3nt: TGTGCCAGCAGCGCCGTGTCAGCAGGAAAAAGCGGAAACACCATATATTTT; len: 17; abundance: -; d_gene: -; v_gene: TRBV9; j_gene: TRBJ1-3